Following are 11 T cell receptor beta chains from one sample sequenced in a study of T-cell reconstitution after alpha-beta-depleted transplantation in children. Preparation of the TCRbeta library involved a method that used unique molecular identifiers. TCRdb itself ran the PCR reads through MiXCR, one entry per CDR3 protein. The sample contains about 60,000 distinct CDR3 sequences, 44% of which appear only once. Material: PBMCs, mostly from graft donor cells, obtained 360 days after TCRalphabeta/CD19-depleted stem cell transplant. Every receptor here comes from a male patient aged 5 to 17 who had a stem cell transplant for acute lymphoblastic leukemia, so the T cells may come from the graft donor.

This clonotype has a handful of counts. The chain has TRBV5-1 and TRBJ2-1; D gene unclear. Germline assignment: CDR1 SGHRS and CDR2 YFSETQ. This CDR3 contains 14 residues. V shed 0 bases and J shed 4 bases, with 8 bases lying between them. The CDR3 nucleotides read TGCGCCAGCAGCTTGGAACAGATTTACAATGAGCAGTTCTTC. It is translated as CASSLEQIYNEQFF. Filled out from reference TRBV5-1 and TRBJ2-1, the complete variable domain reads KAGVTQTPRYLIKTRGQQVTLSCSPISGHRSVSWYQQTPGQGLQFLFEYFSETQRNKGNFPGRFSGRQFSNSRSEMNVSTLELGDSALYLCASSLEQIYNEQFFGPGTRLTVL.

The chain links TRBV20-1 to TRBJ2-7; the D gene is possibly TRBD1 (5 bases). The V and J ends lost 6 bases and 5 bases respectively, with 23 bases between them. The CDR3 extends over 15 amino acids. CDR1 DFQATT and CDR2 SNEGSKA come from the germline V gene (reference sequence). CDR3 coding DNA: TGCAGTGCATCATGGAAGGAGCAGGGAATCCACGAGCAGTACTTC. Protein sequence: CSASWKEQGIHEQYF.

The rearrangement uses TRBV14 and TRBJ2-1, with TRBD2 matching 8 bases. Germline CDR1 reads SGHDN; CDR2 reads FVKESK. This CDR3 contains 15 residues. V trimming: 4 bases; J trimming: 4 bases; junction bases outside the gene matches: 6. The CDR3 is CASSPNSGTYNEQFF. CDR3 nucleotide sequence: TGTGCCAGCAGCCCGAATAGCGGGACATACAATGAGCAGTTCTTC. The whole variable domain, remainder taken from reference TRBV14 and TRBJ2-1, is EAGVTQFPSHSVIEKGQTVTLRCDPISGHDNLYWYRRVMGKEIKFLLHFVKESKQDESGMPNNRFLAERTGGTYSTLKVQPAELEDSGVYFCASSPNSGTYNEQFFGPGTRLTVL.

The J gene is TRBJ1-1, the V gene TRBV7-2, with 7 bases fitting TRBD1. This CDR3 spans 13 amino acids. In germline, CDR1 is SGHTA, CDR2 FQGNSA. Losses at the gene ends were 7 bases for V and 1 base for J; bases not matched to a gene: 3. The CDR3 reads CASTWDRNTEAFF. CDR3 DNA: TGTGCCAGCACCTGGGACAGGAACACTGAAGCTTTCTTT.

The J gene is TRBJ2-7, the V gene TRBV5-1, with D perhaps TRBD2 (5 bases). CDR1 is SGHRS and CDR2 is YFSETQ in the germline V gene. The CDR3 is 16 residues long. V shed 0 bases and J shed 1 base, with 14 bases lying between them. The CDR3 reads CASSLGPGVVSYEQYF. CDR3 nucleotide sequence: TGCGCCAGCAGCTTGGGACCCGGGGTTGTGTCCTACGAGCAGTACTTC. The full variable domain, in which reference TRBV5-1 and TRBJ2-7 provide the parts outside the CDR3, is KAGVTQTPRYLIKTRGQQVTLSCSPISGHRSVSWYQQTPGQGLQFLFEYFSETQRNKGNFPGRFSGRQFSNSRSEMNVSTLELGDSALYLCASSLGPGVVSYEQYFGPGTRLTVT.

The count of this clonotype is one. The chain recombines TRBV4-3 with TRBJ2-2; TRBD2 matches at 8 bases. The CDR3 has 16 residues. In germline, CDR1 is LGHNA, CDR2 YSLEER. Trimming cost V 0 bases and J 6 bases; bases outside gene matches: 6. In nucleotides, the CDR3 is TGCGCCAGCAGCCAAGATCGGGGACTAGATCCCGGGGAGCTGTTTTTT. Amino acid sequence: CASSQDRGLDPGELFF.

The rearrangement joins TRBV5-1 to TRBJ2-1; TRBD1 might be the D (5 bases). The CDR3 length is 16 residues. CDR1 is SGHRS and CDR2 is YFSETQ in the germline V gene. Trimming stripped 4 bases from V and 9 bases from J, with 23 bases between. The CDR3, as DNA: TGCGCCAGCAGCCCGCAGGGCTATCCCCTATACGTTGAGCAGTTCTTC. Translated: CASSPQGYPLYVEQFF.

This sequence joins TRBV6-5 and TRBJ1-2; D remains unclear. Germline CDR1 reads MNHEY; CDR2 reads SVGAGI. The V and J ends lost 2 bases and 8 bases respectively, with 15 bases between them. This CDR3 region has 14 residues. CDR3 sequence: CASSYGELGSGYTF. The CDR3 DNA reads TGTGCCAGCAGTTACGGGGAATTAGGCTCCGGCTACACCTTC.

V gene TRBV10-3 combines with J gene TRBJ1-2; 7 bases line up with TRBD1. Germline CDR1 ENHRY, CDR2 SYGVKD. The junction had 14 bases not matched to a gene; V was cut back by 0 bases and J by 4 bases. The CDR3 runs 18 residues. This CDR3 reads CAISESEKWRQGSYGYTF. In DNA form, the CDR3 reads TGTGCCATCAGTGAGTCTGAAAAATGGAGACAGGGCTCCTATGGCTACACCTTC.

This chain connects TRBV9 to TRBJ2-7; a weak D match, TRBD1 (6 bases). With 0 bases removed from V and 3 bases from J, the gap between germline ends came to 10 bases. Germline loops: CDR1 SGDLS, CDR2 YYNGEE. There are 14 residues in the CDR3. The CDR3 protein is CASSVDGQSYEQYF. The DNA of the CDR3 is TGTGCCAGCAGCGTAGATGGACAGAGCTACGAGCAGTACTTC.

This clonotype was counted between two and nine times. The V gene is TRBV5-1, the J gene TRBJ1-1; 7 bases line up with TRBD1. Germline-derived CDR1 and CDR2 are SGHRS and YFSETQ. The CDR3 consists of 14 residues. The V segment lost 1 base and the J segment 4 bases; nucleotides outside the gene matches: 4. The CDR3 loop is CASSLTGVFTEAFF. In DNA form, the CDR3 reads TGCGCCAGCAGCTTGACAGGGGTGTTCACTGAAGCTTTCTTT.